The clone carrying this T cell receptor beta chain was seen only a few times. Its target is unknown. The data belong to a study of T cells in Graves' hyperthyroidism and ophthalmopathy. CDR3 length equals 16 residues. The V and J ends lost 7 bases and 7 bases, in that order; junction bases with no gene match: 11. Germline CDR1 reads MNHNS; CDR2 reads SASEGT. TCR beta CDR3 region amplification was performed from RNA transcripts. The HTBI set primed first-round TCR CDR3 RT-PCR. From the multiplex PCR reads, TCRdb called clonotypes with MiXCR, one entry per CDR3 protein. The data hold 340,000 or so distinct CDR3 sequences, with around 20% observed a single time. Hyperthyroidism of Graves' type that showed no ophthalmopathy progression within 18 months was stable. Patients were excluded for uncontrolled infection, other autoimmune disease, pregnancy or lactation. Study conclusions and caveats: Median prediction lead before ophthalmopathy onset was 6.5 months with the model.

The rearrangement joins TRBV6-1 to TRBJ1-6; 9 bases are shared with TRBD1. This TCR was recovered from a woman in her forties or fifties with Graves' hyperthyroidism. The sample comprised blood. In DNA form, the CDR3 reads TGTGCCAGCAATGAGAGAGGACAGGGGAGAAATTCACCCCTCCACTTT. Amino acids: CASNERGQGRNSPLHF.